The next 30 T cell receptor beta chains were all read from a single sample in a study of blood T cells in healthy people across ages. The use of a sample-barcoded 5' primer and a J-beta primer mix characterized a second PCR of roughly 7 to 11 cycles. MiXCR, applied by TCRdb to the 5' RACE reads, yields one record per CDR3 protein. The data show roughly 1,500,000 distinct CDR3 sequences, roughly 40% seen once. Sequencing input: blood. The receptors shown here come from a woman between 18 and 29 years old in good health.

The CDR3 DNA reads as TGCGCCAGCAGCCAAGAGAGGAGCGGCTCCCAAGAGACCCAGTACTTC. Protein product: CASSQERSGSQETQYF. The chain couples TRBV4-1 to TRBJ2-5; D is possibly TRBD2 (5 bases). There are 16 residues in the CDR3. Trimming stripped 0 bases from V and 1 base from J, with 12 bases between. Germline CDR1 and CDR2: MGHRA and YSYEKL.

In this sample, this clonotype turned up a few times. The gene calls are TRBV20-1 and TRBJ1-2; D uncertain. CDR1 and CDR2 from the germline V gene are DFQATT and SNEGSKA (reference sequence). V shed 6 bases and J shed 6 bases, with 8 bases lying between them. The CDR3 has 10 amino acids. The CDR3 bases are TGCAGTGCAAGGACCAATGGCTACACCTTC. This encodes CSARTNGYTF.

The rearrangement uses TRBV15 and TRBJ2-5; D gene uncertain. The CDR3 runs 15 residues. Germline V CDR1 and CDR2: LNHNV, YYDKDF (reference sequence). V lost 3 bases to trimming and J lost 1 base, with 12 bases between them. CDR3: CATSRYRPIQETQYF. The CDR3 DNA reads TGTGCCACCAGCAGGTATCGACCGATCCAAGAGACCCAGTACTTC.

This clonotype has just a few counts. The rearrangement uses TRBV11-2 and TRBJ1-2; maybe TRBD1 (5 bases). The CDR3 spans 14 residues. V lost 5 bases and J lost 4, with 14 bases in between. The germline V gene has CDR1 SGHAT and CDR2 FQNNGV. CDR3 DNA sequence: TGTGCCAGCAGCGGAACCGACAGACTCTATGGCTACACCTTC. Amino acids: CASSGTDRLYGYTF.

The chain links TRBV27 to TRBJ2-7, with D perhaps assigned TRBD1 or TRBD2 (5 bases each). This CDR3 spans 14 amino acids. V gave up 8 bases and J gave up 3 bases, with 17 bases separating them. Per germline, CDR1 MNHEY and CDR2 SMNVEV (reference sequence). This CDR3 reads CASGSGTGLYEQYF. The CDR3 DNA reads TGTGCCAGCGGATCCGGGACGGGGCTCTACGAGCAGTACTTC.

The chain recombines TRBV6-2 or TRBV6-3 with TRBJ2-5; 14 bases agree with TRBD2. Germline V gives CDR1 MNHEY, CDR2 SVGEGT. The CDR3 has 17 residues. V lost 10 bases and J lost 11; bases outside the gene matches: 21. Here the CDR3 reads CATSPLSGLAGDNEQYF. The CDR3 coding sequence is TGTGCCACCTCTCCCCTTTCGGGACTAGCGGGAGACAATGAGCAGTACTTC.

The chain carries TRBV5-1 and TRBJ2-1; D may be TRBD1 or TRBD2 (5 bases each). Germline CDR1 SGHRS, CDR2 YFSETQ. V dropped 4 bases and J dropped 3 bases, with 11 bases sitting between them. The CDR3 loop spans 14 amino acids. This chain's CDR3 is CASSVGPDYNEQFF. CDR3 DNA: TGCGCCAGCAGCGTGGGACCTGACTACAATGAGCAGTTCTTC.

The rearrangement links TRBV20-1 to TRBJ2-1; TRBD2 matches 9 bases. Trimming cost V 1 base and J 8 bases; bases outside gene matches: 6. There are 14 residues in the CDR3. Germline-derived CDR1 and CDR2 are DFQATT and SNEGSKA (reference sequence). DNA of the CDR3: TGCAGTGCTAGAGTTGGCGGGGGGGCTGATGAGCAGTTCTTC. Encoded protein: CSARVGGGADEQFF.

This clonotype was counted only a few times. The chain carries TRBV27 and TRBJ1-2; D might be TRBD1 (5 bases). Trimming left V 9 bases short and J 8 bases short, with 22 bases between. Per germline, CDR1 MNHEY and CDR2 SMNVEV (reference sequence). This CDR3 has 14 amino acids. CDR3 protein: CASSGGGVSVGYTF. CDR3 sequence (DNA): TGTGCCAGTTCCGGGGGGGGGGTATCGGTCGGCTACACCTTC.

The chain's CDR3 is CASSLGGQKYNEKLFF. The CDR3 DNA is TGCGCCAGCAGCTTGGGAGGACAGAAGTATAATGAAAAACTGTTTTTT. This chain links TRBV5-1 with TRBJ1-4; a weak D match, TRBD1 (6 bases). CDR3 length equals 16 residues. CDR1 is SGHRS and CDR2 is YFSETQ in the germline V gene. Deletions cut 0 bases from V and 4 bases from J, with 13 bases between.

This clonotype was found a few times. The chain carries TRBV2 and TRBJ1-2; D is unclear. The germline V gene encodes CDR1 SNHLY and CDR2 FYNNEI. This CDR3 region has 14 residues. V was trimmed by 1 base and J by 6 bases, leaving 12 bases between them. CDR3 nucleotide sequence: TGTGCCAGCAGTGAAGGTGGACGGAAAAATGGCTACACCTTC. This encodes CASSEGGRKNGYTF.

This clonotype has more than one count but fewer than ten. This chain joins TRBV20-1 and TRBJ2-1; a weak D match, TRBD2 (6 bases). This CDR3 has 18 amino acids. The V gene lost 0 bases and the J gene lost 3 bases, with 21 bases spanning the gap. Germline V gene data show CDR1 as DFQATT and CDR2 as SNEGSKA (reference sequence). The CDR3 sequence: CSARDPEGSGGNYNEQFF. In nucleotides, the CDR3 is TGCAGTGCTAGAGACCCGGAGGGTAGCGGAGGGAACTACAATGAGCAGTTCTTC.

This clonotype was observed many times. V and J are TRBV28 and TRBJ2-1; D possibly corresponds to TRBD2 (5 bases). The CDR3 has 12 amino acids. V lost 6 bases and J lost 8, with 11 bases in between. Germline assignment: CDR1 MDHEN and CDR2 SYDVKM. In nucleotides, the CDR3 is TGTGCCAGCAGAACGGGGAGCGATGAGCAGTTCTTC. Translating it yields CASRTGSDEQFF.

V usage is TRBV6-5 and J usage is TRBJ2-7, with TRBD1 matching 7 bases. This CDR3 has 14 residues. Germline-derived CDR1 and CDR2 are MNHEY and SVGAGI. J lost 2 bases, V lost 1 base, and 2 bases had no gene match. CDR3 sequence reads: CASSYYTGAYEQYF. The CDR3 DNA follows: TGTGCCAGCAGTTACTATACAGGGGCCTACGAGCAGTACTTC.

This clonotype has only a few counts. The rearrangement uses TRBV4-1 and TRBJ2-7; 11 nucleotides align to TRBD1. The CDR3 is 16 amino acids. The germline CDR1 and CDR2 sequences are MGHRA and YSYEKL. V shed 0 bases and J 4 bases; nucleotides not matched to a gene: 5. CDR3 region: CASSQDWTGGLYEQYF. CDR3 nucleotide sequence: TGCGCCAGCAGCCAAGATTGGACAGGGGGCCTTTACGAGCAGTACTTC.

V usage is TRBV12-3 or TRBV12-4 and J usage is TRBJ2-1; D gene unclear. The J call may be in error: the DNA end matches TRBJ2-7 better. The CDR3 length is 15 residues. In DNA form, the CDR3 reads TGTGCCAGCAGCCCCGTACGAGTCTCCTACAATGAGCAGTACTTC. Encoded protein: CASSPVRVSYNEQYF.

This chain links TRBV6-2 or TRBV6-3 with TRBJ1-1; D perhaps matches TRBD1 (5 bases). Germline-derived CDR1 and CDR2 are MNHEY and SVGEGT. With 5 bases removed from V and 8 bases from J, the gap between germline ends came to 15 bases. The CDR3 has 13 residues. The CDR3 bases are TGTGCCAGCAGTCCCCTCCCAGGGAGCGAAGCTTTCTTT. It encodes CASSPLPGSEAFF.

A few counts support this clonotype. The rearrangement uses TRBV7-9 and TRBJ1-2; 7 positions match TRBD1. The CDR3 extends over 12 amino acids. Trimming at V came to 5 bases and at J to 8 bases, leaving 5 bases not matched to a gene. Germline CDR1 reads SEHNR; CDR2 reads FQNEAQ (reference sequence). CDR3 DNA: TGTGCCAGCAGCATACCAGGGGGGGGCTACACCTTC. Its translation: CASSIPGGGYTF.

This clonotype was recorded a few times. The chain recombines TRBV28 with TRBJ1-2, with D perhaps matching TRBD1 (5 bases). This CDR3 region has 13 residues. The V end was cut by 6 bases, the J end by 6 bases, with 14 bases between. CDR1 and CDR2 from the germline V gene are MDHEN and SYDVKM. The CDR3 region is CASRTGGGDGYTF. In DNA, the CDR3 is TGTGCCAGCAGGACGGGGGGGGGAGATGGCTACACCTTC.

A few counts support this clonotype. The chain carries TRBV7-6 and TRBJ2-1, with D possibly TRBD1 on 6 matching bases. The CDR3 length is 16 residues. Germline V gene sequence: CDR1 SGHVS, CDR2 FNYEAQ. Trimming removed 4 bases from V and 7 bases from J, with 20 bases in between. CDR3 in amino acids: CASSYTTGELVNEQFF. The CDR3 DNA follows: TGTGCCAGCAGCTATACGACAGGCGAGTTGGTAAATGAGCAGTTCTTC.

This clonotype was seen only a few times. The chain recombines TRBV10-3 with TRBJ1-1; weak D call: TRBD1 (5 bases). The CDR3 is 13 residues long. Germline values: CDR1 ENHRY, CDR2 SYGVKD. V dropped 3 bases and J dropped 2 bases, with 7 bases sitting between them. The CDR3 bases are TGTGCCATCAGTGACAGGGACAACACTGAAGCTTTCTTT. Its translation is CAISDRDNTEAFF.

This clonotype has just a few counts. The V gene is TRBV28, the J gene TRBJ1-2, with no clear D. The germline V gene encodes CDR1 MDHEN and CDR2 SYDVKM. The CDR3 sequence is 13 residues long. V gave up 6 bases and J gave up 7 bases, with 15 bases separating them. CDR3 loop: CASRRPGDIGYTF. CDR3 nucleotide sequence: TGTGCCAGCAGGCGCCCCGGGGATATTGGCTACACCTTC.

A few counts support this clonotype. This chain uses TRBV6-5 with TRBJ1-1, with 8 bases identical to TRBD1. The germline gives CDR1 MNHEY, CDR2 SVGAGI. The ends lost 7 bases at V and 4 bases at J; junction bases unmatched: 8. CDR3 length equals 14 residues. The CDR3 DNA reads TGTGCCAGCATGGTACAGGGGGGCGGCACTGAAGCTTTCTTT. Protein product: CASMVQGGGTEAFF.

The chain carries TRBV6-5 and TRBJ2-1; TRBD2 matches at 12 bases. This CDR3 is built from 19 residues. Losses at the gene ends were 2 bases for V and 4 bases for J; bases not matched to a gene: 12. Germline-derived CDR1 and CDR2 are MNHEY and SVGAGI. In DNA, the CDR3 is TGTGCCAGCAGTTACCAGGGACTAGCGGGTGCAGCCCGATACAATGAGCAGTTCTTC. It specifies CASSYQGLAGAARYNEQFF.

This rearrangement joins TRBV4-2 to TRBJ2-1; 16 positions agree with TRBD2. This CDR3 is 19 amino acids long. V lost 3 bases to trimming and J lost 2 bases; unmatched junction nucleotides: 7. Germline V gene sequence: CDR1 LGHNA, CDR2 YNFKEQ. The CDR3 DNA is TGTGCCAGCAGCCAGGAGGGACTAGCGGGAGGGATCCCCTACAATGAGCAGTTCTTC. Translated: CASSQEGLAGGIPYNEQFF.

The chain links TRBV7-9 to TRBJ1-2; unclear D gene. This CDR3 contains 15 residues. CDR1 SEHNR and CDR2 FQNEAQ come from the germline V gene (reference sequence). The V gene lost 1 base and the J gene lost 9 bases, with 18 bases spanning the gap. CDR3 residues: CASSLGVGPRRSYTF. The CDR3 bases are TGTGCCAGCAGCTTAGGTGTTGGCCCCCGGAGAAGCTACACCTTC.

J is TRBJ1-6 and V is TRBV4-2, with D perhaps TRBD1 (5 bases). The CDR3 runs 15 residues. The germline gives CDR1 LGHNA, CDR2 YNFKEQ. Trimming stripped 0 bases from V and 12 bases from J, with 15 bases between. The CDR3 DNA sequence: TGTGCCAGCAGCCAAGATGGGGCCAGGGTTGAACCCCTCCACTTT. Residues: CASSQDGARVEPLHF.

The rearrangement joins TRBV2 to TRBJ2-7; 10 bases align to TRBD1. The CDR3 spans 14 residues. V trimming: 8 bases; J trimming: 7 bases; junction bases outside the gene matches: 11. Germline CDR1 reads SNHLY; CDR2 reads FYNNEI. The CDR3 bases are TGTGCCAGCCGGGACAGGGGAGGAAACAATGAGCAGTACTTC. Translated: CASRDRGGNNEQYF.

This clonotype came up many times. V usage is TRBV4-1 and J usage is TRBJ2-3; D might be TRBD2 (6 bases). The CDR3 extends over 17 amino acids. The ends were cut back, 2 bases at V and 1 base at J, with 16 bases in the middle. The V gene's germline CDR1 is MGHRA and CDR2 YSYEKL. CDR3 region: CASSQYESGLRTDTQYF. The CDR3 DNA is TGCGCCAGCAGCCAATATGAGTCTGGACTACGCACAGATACGCAGTATTTT.

The chain has TRBV20-1 and TRBJ2-3, with 12 bases aligning to TRBD2. The CDR3 runs 16 residues. Germline CDR1 and CDR2: DFQATT and SNEGSKA (reference sequence). V trimming: 6 bases; J trimming: 6 bases; junction bases outside the gene matches: 13. Written as DNA, the CDR3 is TGCAGTGCGATAGGGGCTAGCGGGAGGGTTCGGGATACGCAGTATTTT. The encoded protein is CSAIGASGRVRDTQYF.